This T cell receptor (beta chain) was observed in a study of cytomegalovirus exposure and HLA in healthy donors. Profiling relied on immunoSEQ multiplex PCR, and the TCRdb table lists in-frame clones only, not all of them. The repertoire holds 260,000 or so clones, with roughly 90% as singletons. The donors were members of the 120-subject validation cohort (separate from the 666-subject first cohort). This clone was recorded only once. Trimming took 5 bases from V and 5 from J, leaving 22 bases between them. Per germline, CDR1 LGHNT and CDR2 FRNRAP. The CDR3 is 18 residues long. This rearrangement joins TRBV12-5 to TRBJ2-6; D may be TRBD1 (5 bases). Sequences were obtained from PBMCs. This receptor was taken from a woman aged 18-35 years in good health and CMV-seronegative. CDR3: CASGNARELLTRANVLTF. CDR3 nucleotides: TGTGCTAGTGGTAACGCCAGGGAATTACTAACCCGGGCCAACGTCCTGACTTTC.